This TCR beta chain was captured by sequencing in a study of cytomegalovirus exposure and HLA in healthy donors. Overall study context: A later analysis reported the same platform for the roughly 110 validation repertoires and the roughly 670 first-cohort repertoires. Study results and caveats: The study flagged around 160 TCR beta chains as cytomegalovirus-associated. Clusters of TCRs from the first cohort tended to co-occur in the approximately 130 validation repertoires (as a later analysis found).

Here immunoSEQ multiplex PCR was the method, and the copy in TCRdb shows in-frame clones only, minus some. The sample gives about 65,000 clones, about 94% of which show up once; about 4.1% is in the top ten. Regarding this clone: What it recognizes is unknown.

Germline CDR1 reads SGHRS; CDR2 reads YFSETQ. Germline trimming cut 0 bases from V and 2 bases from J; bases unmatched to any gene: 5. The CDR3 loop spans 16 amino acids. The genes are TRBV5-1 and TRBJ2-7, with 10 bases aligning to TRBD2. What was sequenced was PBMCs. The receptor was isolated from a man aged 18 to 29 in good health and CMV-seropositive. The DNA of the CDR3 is TGCGCCAGCAGCTTGGGTGGACTAGCGGATGCCTACGAGCAGTACTTC. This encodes CASSLGGLADAYEQYF.